Below, 20 T cell receptor beta chains from the same sample are listed, as sequenced in a study of identical twins. MiXCR was run by TCRdb on the 5' RACE reads, yielding one entry per CDR3 protein. The table has 400,000 to 500,000 distinct CDR3 sequences, roughly 13% seen once. These data also formed part of another study, on yellow fever vaccine responses in identical twins.

The sample was CD4+ T cells sorted from blood. Source of these receptors: a woman between 18 and 29 years old in good health.

This clonotype was detected only a few times. The rearrangement joins TRBV25-1 to TRBJ2-1; D is perhaps TRBD1 (6 bases). Trimming cost V 2 bases and J 6 bases, with 14 bases left between them. The CDR3 loop spans 15 amino acids. The germline V gene encodes CDR1 MGHDK and CDR2 SYGVNS. Here the CDR3 DNA reads TGTGCCAGCAGTGAACTGGGGGCCTCCAGCAATGAGCAGTTCTTC. This translates into CASSELGASSNEQFF.

This sequence joins TRBV19 and TRBJ2-1, with 8 nucleotides matching TRBD1. CDR1 is LNHDA, CDR2 SQIVND, per germline (reference sequence). V shed 0 bases and J 4 bases; nucleotides not matched to a gene: 11. CDR3 length equals 18 residues. Here the CDR3 reads CASSIDTSDRAIYNEQFF. In DNA, the CDR3 is TGTGCCAGTAGTATAGACACCTCGGACAGGGCAATTTACAATGAGCAGTTCTTC.

Ten or more counts support this clonotype. The rearrangement links TRBV12-3 or TRBV12-4 to TRBJ2-7; TRBD2 aligns across 10 bases. The trim removed 8 bases at V and 2 bases at J, leaving 12 bases unmatched. The CDR3 totals 16 residues. The CDR3 region has the DNA TGTGCCAGCTACCCTAGCGGGAGATTATCCACCTACGAGCAGTACTTC. As protein: CASYPSGRLSTYEQYF.

The V call is TRBV18, the J call TRBJ2-1; 10 bases map to TRBD1. CDR3 length: 14 amino acids. J lost 9 bases, V lost 5 bases, and 7 bases had no gene match. CDR1 and CDR2 from the germline V gene are KGHSH and LQKENI. This CDR3 reads CASSSWTGGGEQFF. The CDR3 coding sequence is TGTGCCAGCTCATCGTGGACAGGGGGAGGTGAGCAGTTCTTC.

This clonotype was observed a handful of times. The chain recombines TRBV5-1 with TRBJ2-2; D ambiguous. V was pared by 1 base and J by 7 bases, with 8 bases between. From germline, CDR1 is SGHRS and CDR2 YFSETQ. The CDR3 consists of 13 residues. This CDR3 is CASSLSVSGELFF. The CDR3, as DNA: TGCGCCAGCAGCTTGTCGGTGAGCGGGGAGCTGTTTTTT.

This clonotype was seen ten or more times. The chain has TRBV7-9 and TRBJ1-5; 7 nucleotides agree with TRBD1. Germline CDR1 SEHNR, CDR2 FQNEAQ (reference sequence). V shed 5 bases, J shed 3 bases, and the junction held 4 bases outside the gene matches. This CDR3 spans 14 amino acids. In DNA, the CDR3 is TGTGCCAGCAGCCGGGACAGTTACAATCAGCCCCAGCATTTT. It yields the protein CASSRDSYNQPQHF.

This clonotype was seen only a few times. The V gene is TRBV11-2, the J gene TRBJ2-3; TRBD1 matches at 10 bases. Trimming took 5 bases from V and 5 from J; bases not matched to a gene: 7. CDR1 is SGHAT and CDR2 is FQNNGV in the germline V gene. The CDR3 covers 15 residues. The CDR3 nucleotides read TGTGCCAGCAGCACCCGACAGGGGGCAGGAGATACGCAGTATTTT. It codes for CASSTRQGAGDTQYF.

The rearrangement links TRBV20-1 to TRBJ2-5, with D tentatively TRBD2 (5 bases). The ends were cut back, 0 bases at V and 5 bases at J, with 16 bases in the middle. The germline V gene has CDR1 DFQATT and CDR2 SNEGSKA (reference sequence). The CDR3 is 15 amino acids. CDR3 residues: CSAREDGKNGETQYF. CDR3 bases: TGCAGTGCTAGAGAAGACGGGAAAAACGGGGAGACCCAGTACTTC.

There are many counts of this clonotype. The rearrangement uses TRBV6-2 or TRBV6-3 and TRBJ2-1; 15 bases fit TRBD2. The CDR3 runs 17 residues. The J segment lost 1 base and the V segment lost 4 bases, leaving 2 bases of the junction unmatched. Per germline, CDR1 MNHEY and CDR2 SVGEGT. The CDR3 reads CASSWGTSGRSYNEQFF. For the CDR3, the DNA is TGTGCCAGCAGTTGGGGGACTAGCGGGAGGTCCTACAATGAGCAGTTCTTC.

This chain joins TRBV18 and TRBJ1-5, with a weak D call TRBD1 (5 bases). Trimming took 3 bases from V and 3 from J, leaving 15 bases between them. This CDR3 is 16 amino acids long. CDR1 and CDR2 from the germline V gene are KGHSH and LQKENI. In DNA form, the CDR3 reads TGTGCCAGCTCACCGGGGGAAGGGAATAACAATCAGCCCCAGCATTTT. Amino acids: CASSPGEGNNNQPQHF. Together with reference TRBV18 and TRBJ1-5, the CDR3 gives the full variable domain: NAGVMQNPRHLVRRRGQEARLRCSPMKGHSHVYWYRQLPEEGLKFMVYLQKENIIDESGMPKERFSAEFPKEGPSILRIQQVVRGDSAAYFCASSPGEGNNNQPQHFGDGTRLSIL.

The chain links TRBV12-3 or TRBV12-4 to TRBJ2-3, with a tentative D call TRBD2 (6 bases). This CDR3 region has 14 residues. V was pared by 3 bases and J by 3 bases, with 10 bases between. Here the CDR3 DNA reads TGTGCCAGCAGTTTTCGGGGACTGACAGATACGCAGTATTTT. Translated, it gives CASSFRGLTDTQYF.

At least ten counts were recorded for this clonotype. The chain links TRBV7-2 to TRBJ2-7, with D perhaps matching TRBD1 or TRBD2 (5 bases each). Per the germline V gene, CDR1 is SGHTA and CDR2 is FQGNSA. Trimming took off 4 bases at V and 6 bases at J, with 19 bases between the two ends. This CDR3 has 15 residues. The DNA of the CDR3 is TGTGCCAGCAGCTCCCAGGGACCCGTTTTAAGCGAGCAGTACTTC. Translation gives CASSSQGPVLSEQYF.

This clonotype was seen more than once but under ten times. This chain uses TRBV20-1 with TRBJ2-7; maybe TRBD2 (5 bases). This CDR3 is built from 13 residues. V was pared by 3 bases and J by 5 bases, with 14 bases between. The germline V gene has CDR1 DFQATT and CDR2 SNEGSKA (reference sequence). This CDR3 reads CSAREYPGNEQYF. The CDR3 DNA follows: TGCAGTGCTAGGGAATACCCGGGAAACGAGCAGTACTTC.

This clonotype turned up a few times. The chain couples TRBV7-9 to TRBJ2-1; 10 bases align to TRBD2. The CDR3 length is 16 residues. Germline lookup yields CDR1 SEHNR and CDR2 FQNEAQ (reference sequence). Trimming removed 5 bases from V and 0 bases from J; junction bases left unmatched: 4. CDR3 coding DNA: TGTGCCAGCAGCAGGACTAGCGGCCTCTCCTACAATGAGCAGTTCTTC. This codes for CASSRTSGLSYNEQFF. Complete variable domain (other parts from reference TRBV7-9 and TRBJ2-1): DTGVSQNPRHKITKRGQNVTFRCDPISEHNRLYWYRQTLGQGPEFLTYFQNEAQLEKSRLLSDRFSAERPKGSFSTLEIQRTEQGDSAMYLCASSRTSGLSYNEQFFGPGTRLTVL.

This rearrangement joins TRBV30 to TRBJ2-3; 10 bases fit TRBD2. The germline V gene has CDR1 GTSNPN and CDR2 SVGIG (reference sequence). This CDR3 spans 14 amino acids. After removal of 5 bases from V and 2 bases from J, the junction contained 4 bases not matched to a gene. The CDR3 spells CAWDTSGATDTQYF. CDR3 in DNA: TGTGCCTGGGATACTAGCGGGGCCACAGATACGCAGTATTTT.

The sample holds a few counts of this clonotype. This chain uses TRBV6-2 or TRBV6-3 with TRBJ2-5, with D perhaps assigned TRBD1 or TRBD2 (5 bases each). Germline assignment: CDR1 MNHEY and CDR2 SVGEGT. V shed 2 bases and J shed 0 bases, with 10 bases lying between them. CDR3 size: 15 residues. CDR3 DNA: TGTGCCAGCAGTTACGGGACCAAGTACCAAGAGACCCAGTACTTC. Protein: CASSYGTKYQETQYF.

CDR3 DNA sequence: TGTGCCAGCAGCTTGGAAGTCCGGGTCGGGGAGACCCAGTACTTC. This encodes CASSLEVRVGETQYF. This sequence joins TRBV5-8 and TRBJ2-5, with D hard to call. V was trimmed by 0 bases and J by 5 bases, leaving 14 bases between them. This CDR3 contains 15 residues. CDR1 is SGHTS and CDR2 is YDEGEE in the germline V gene.

This clonotype was observed a handful of times. The chain employs TRBV27 and TRBJ1-1; D unclear. Deletions cut 4 bases from V and 0 bases from J, with 12 bases between. Looked up from germline, CDR1 is MNHEY and CDR2 is SMNVEV (reference sequence). The CDR3 covers 15 residues. The CDR3 sequence is CASSSMVRMNTEAFF. CDR3 nucleotide sequence: TGTGCCAGCAGTTCAATGGTTCGGATGAACACTGAAGCTTTCTTT.

This clonotype was recorded a few times. The chain is built from TRBV30 and TRBJ2-3, with 7 bases that match TRBD1. This CDR3 region has 16 residues. Per the germline V gene, CDR1 is GTSNPN and CDR2 is SVGIG (reference sequence). V was pared by 3 bases and J by 1 base, with 10 bases of the junction left unmatched. CDR3 sequence reads: CAWRGTVTLGTDTQYF. DNA for the CDR3: TGTGCCTGGAGGGGGACAGTCACGTTGGGCACAGATACGCAGTATTTT.

This clonotype was counted between two and nine times. The chain recombines TRBV21-1 with TRBJ2-3; the table's D call, TRBD2, was not checked against the DNA. TRBV21-1 is a pseudogene locus. The CDR3 length is 15 residues. The CDR3 nucleotides read TGTGCCAGCAGCAATTCGGGCCCAGGACTGGATACGCAGTATTTT. Translated, it gives CASSNSGPGLDTQYF.